These 27 T cell receptor beta chains share one sample of origin, sequenced in a study of cytomegalovirus exposure and HLA in healthy donors. Sequencing used immunoSEQ multiplex PCR; TCRdb keeps in-frame clones, though not all of them. The profile covers 150,000 to 250,000 clones, with 70% to 85% appearing a single time and around an eighth taken by the ten largest. Sequences were obtained from PBMCs. All receptors come from a woman aged 25 to 39 in good health and CMV-seropositive.

The V gene is TRBV4-1, the J gene TRBJ1-5, with D uncertain. Deletions cut 1 base from V and 1 base from J, with 11 bases between. Germline V CDR1 and CDR2: MGHRA, YSYEKL. CDR3 length: 16 residues. The chain's CDR3 is CASSQVGRGSNQPQHF. CDR3 nucleotides: TGCGCCAGCAGCCAAGTAGGGAGAGGGAGCAATCAGCCCCAGCATTTT.

V usage is TRBV29-1 and J usage is TRBJ2-7; 10 positions match TRBD2. V trimming: 0 bases; J trimming: 3 bases; junction bases outside the gene matches: 5. The CDR3 is 15 amino acids. Germline V gene data show CDR1 as SQVTM and CDR2 as ANQGSEA. The CDR3 DNA reads TGCAGCGTTGAAGAAAGGCCTAGCGGGAGCTACGAGCAGTACTTC. It is translated as CSVEERPSGSYEQYF.

The chain couples TRBV9 to TRBJ1-2, with 7 bases matching TRBD1. Losses at the gene ends were 5 bases for V and 6 bases for J; bases not matched to a gene: 7. Germline V gives CDR1 SGDLS, CDR2 YYNGEE. This CDR3 has 13 amino acids. CDR3 nucleotide sequence: TGTGCCAGCAGAAACGAGGGGGCCGATGGCTACACCTTC. Translation gives CASRNEGADGYTF.

This clone was found once. The CDR3: CSVEGIGGFSTDTQYF. CDR3 DNA: TGCAGCGTTGAGGGCATCGGGGGATTCAGCACAGATACGCAGTATTTT. The chain uses TRBV29-1 and TRBJ2-3; a weak D match, TRBD2 (6 bases). This CDR3 spans 16 amino acids. Trimming cost V 3 bases and J 0 bases, with 16 bases left between them. From germline, CDR1 is SQVTM and CDR2 ANQGSEA.

V gene TRBV5-1 combines with J gene TRBJ2-3, with D tentatively TRBD2 (6 bases). Germline lookup yields CDR1 SGHRS and CDR2 YFSETQ. The CDR3 is made up of 14 amino acids. Trimming shortened V by 6 bases and J by 0 bases, and 11 bases separated the two germline ends. The CDR3 DNA is TGCGCCAGCAACGGGGGTACTAGCACAGATACGCAGTATTTT. Residues: CASNGGTSTDTQYF.

This clone came up a few times. The chain combines TRBV2 with TRBJ2-7; no clear D. There are 13 residues in the CDR3. Trimming took 2 bases from V and 0 from J, leaving 5 bases between them. Germline V lookup: CDR1 SNHLY, CDR2 FYNNEI. As DNA, the CDR3 is TGTGCCAGCAGTGAACCTTTCTCCTACGAGCAGTACTTC. Translation gives CASSEPFSYEQYF.

V usage is TRBV6-1 and J usage is TRBJ2-5, with TRBD1 matching over 8 bases. The ends lost 7 bases at V and 1 base at J; junction bases unmatched: 8. CDR1 is MNHNS, CDR2 SASEGT, per germline. The CDR3 is 15 residues long. The CDR3 nucleotides are TGTGCCAGCAACCCACGGACAGGGAGCCAAGAGACCCAGTACTTC. It encodes CASNPRTGSQETQYF.

The chain uses TRBV5-1 and TRBJ2-5, with D perhaps TRBD2 (6 bases). The CDR3 extends over 16 amino acids. Per germline, CDR1 SGHRS and CDR2 YFSETQ. Trimming removed 0 bases at V and 2 bases at J, with 14 bases between. CDR3 protein: CASSLGPQGGQETQYF. In DNA, the CDR3 is TGCGCCAGCAGCTTGGGGCCCCAGGGAGGTCAAGAGACCCAGTACTTC.

The V call is TRBV15, the J call TRBJ2-7; D is perhaps TRBD2 (5 bases). The CDR3 runs 15 residues. V lost 0 bases, J lost 5 bases, and 14 bases lay in between. The V gene's germline CDR1 is LNHNV and CDR2 YYDKDF (reference sequence). The CDR3 spells CATSRDKELRDEQYF. The CDR3, as DNA: TGTGCCACCAGCAGAGATAAAGAGCTGCGGGACGAGCAGTACTTC.

The chain is built from TRBV6-5 and TRBJ1-4; 7 positions agree with TRBD1. From germline, CDR1 is MNHEY and CDR2 SVGAGI. Unmatched junction bases numbered 7, after V lost 4 bases and J lost 8 bases. The CDR3 spans 14 residues. CDR3 sequence: CASSLQGKREKLFF. The CDR3 region has the DNA TGTGCCAGCAGTTTACAGGGGAAGAGGGAAAAACTGTTTTTT.

The chain has TRBV20-1 and TRBJ2-1, with 9 bases fitting TRBD2. Trimming cost V 7 bases and J 8 bases; bases outside gene matches: 3. Germline V CDR1 and CDR2: DFQATT, SNEGSKA (reference sequence). The CDR3 length is 11 residues. CDR3 DNA sequence: TGCAGTGTGTCTAGCGGGGATGAGCAGTTCTTC. The encoded protein is CSVSSGDEQFF.

The chain links TRBV5-1 to TRBJ1-1, with 7 bases that match TRBD1. V gave up 4 bases and J gave up 1 base; unmatched junction bases: 4. Germline CDR1 reads SGHRS; CDR2 reads YFSETQ. The length of the CDR3 is 14 residues. The CDR3, as DNA: TGCGCCAGCAGCCGGGACAGAGAGAACACTGAAGCTTTCTTT. Protein sequence: CASSRDRENTEAFF.

In the case of this clone: Other nucleotide sequences from this sample produce the same CDR3. The V gene is TRBV29-1, the J gene TRBJ1-2; TRBD1 might be the D (6 bases). The germline gives CDR1 SQVTM, CDR2 ANQGSEA. This CDR3 comprises 12 residues. V lost 4 bases, J lost 7 bases, and 13 bases lay in between. In DNA, the CDR3 is TGCAGCGTTGTCGTGGGGGCGAGTGGCTACACCTTC. This translates into CSVVVGASGYTF.

This clone appeared a single time. The chain has TRBV5-1 and TRBJ2-1; a possible D gene is TRBD1 (5 bases). This CDR3 has 14 amino acids. Germline assignment: CDR1 SGHRS and CDR2 YFSETQ. V lost 0 bases to trimming and J lost 10 bases, with 14 bases between them. The CDR3 nucleotides are TGCGCCAGCAGCTTGGTCGTAGGGGCACAAGAGCAGTTCTTC. Protein sequence: CASSLVVGAQEQFF.

This chain joins TRBV6-1 and TRBJ1-3; 7 bases line up with TRBD1. The junction had 14 bases not matched to a gene; V was cut back by 5 bases and J by 10 bases. The CDR3 is made up of 15 amino acids. CDR1 MNHNS and CDR2 SASEGT come from the germline V gene. The CDR3 region is CASSFDRAPGETIYF. The CDR3 bases are TGTGCCAGCAGTTTCGACAGGGCCCCAGGGGAGACCATATATTTT.

The V and J genes are TRBV29-1 and TRBJ2-3; the match to TRBD2 covers 10 bases. CDR3 length equals 14 residues. The ends lost 4 bases at V and 6 bases at J; junction bases unmatched: 7. Germline lookup yields CDR1 SQVTM and CDR2 ANQGSEA. DNA for the CDR3: TGCAGCGTTGTCACTAGCGGGACGGGGGATACGCAGTATTTT. This translates into CSVVTSGTGDTQYF.

This clone appeared a few times. The chain joins TRBV11-3 to TRBJ2-1; D may be TRBD2 (5 bases). This CDR3 is built from 13 residues. Germline V gives CDR1 SGHNT, CDR2 YENEEA. V was shortened by 5 bases and J by 9 bases, with 14 bases between the two germline ends. CDR3: CASSLLSAGEQFF. In nucleotides, the CDR3 is TGTGCCAGCAGCCTCCTCAGCGCGGGTGAGCAGTTCTTC.

As regards this clone: Within the sample, other DNA sequences also encode this same CDR3. J is TRBJ2-7 and V is TRBV27; D ambiguous. The CDR3 runs 11 residues. Germline CDR1 reads MNHEY; CDR2 reads SMNVEV (reference sequence). The ends were cut back, 4 bases at V and 3 bases at J, with 4 bases in the middle. The CDR3 sequence: CASSSYYEQYF. Written as DNA, the CDR3 is TGTGCCAGCAGTTCTTACTACGAGCAGTACTTC.

This clone showed up just once. The chain employs TRBV5-1 and TRBJ2-1; 12 bases are a match to TRBD2. The CDR3 covers 17 residues. Germline lookup yields CDR1 SGHRS and CDR2 YFSETQ. With 1 base clipped from V and 3 bases from J, the junction kept 5 bases outside the gene matches. CDR3 amino acids: CASSLPGLAGSYNEQFF. The CDR3 DNA is TGCGCCAGCAGCTTGCCTGGACTAGCGGGAAGCTACAATGAGCAGTTCTTC. Together with reference TRBV5-1 and TRBJ2-1, the CDR3 gives the full variable domain: KAGVTQTPRYLIKTRGQQVTLSCSPISGHRSVSWYQQTPGQGLQFLFEYFSETQRNKGNFPGRFSGRQFSNSRSEMNVSTLELGDSALYLCASSLPGLAGSYNEQFFGPGTRLTVL.

The chain combines TRBV6-5 with TRBJ1-5, with D unresolved. Germline-derived CDR1 and CDR2 are MNHEY and SVGAGI. CDR3 length: 15 residues. The ends were cut back, 2 bases at V and 0 bases at J, with 8 bases in the middle. In nucleotides, the CDR3 is TGTGCCAGCAGTTACCGGAGAGATAGCAATCAGCCCCAGCATTTT. Its translation is CASSYRRDSNQPQHF.

The genes are TRBV19 and TRBJ1-1; D unclear. CDR3 length: 14 residues. The germline V gene has CDR1 LNHDA and CDR2 SQIVND (reference sequence). V lost 5 bases to trimming and J lost 2 bases, with 12 bases between them. The CDR3 DNA sequence: TGTGCCAGTAGTGACGCGGGGATTAACACTGAAGCTTTCTTT. This gives the protein CASSDAGINTEAFF. Full variable domain (rest looked up from reference TRBV19 and TRBJ1-1): DGGITQSPKYLFRKEGQNVTLSCEQNLNHDAMYWYRQDPGQGLRLIYYSQIVNDFQKGDIAEGYSVSREKKESFPLTVTSAQKNPTAFYLCASSDAGINTEAFFGQGTRLTVV.

The chain uses TRBV7-9 and TRBJ2-1; TRBD2 aligns across 16 bases. The germline gives CDR1 SEHNR, CDR2 FQNEAQ (reference sequence). J lost 15 bases, V lost 3 bases, and 11 bases had no gene match. This CDR3 contains 16 residues. This CDR3 is CASSFAGTSGRAHRFF. The DNA for the CDR3 is TGTGCCAGCAGCTTTGCCGGGACTAGCGGGAGGGCCCATCGGTTCTTC. Full variable domain (remainder filled in from reference TRBV7-9 and TRBJ2-1): DTGVSQNPRHKITKRGQNVTFRCDPISEHNRLYWYRQTLGQGPEFLTYFQNEAQLEKSRLLSDRFSAERPKGSFSTLEIQRTEQGDSAMYLCASSFAGTSGRAHRFFGPGTRLTVL.

The CDR3 reads CASSLAGGNYGYTF. The CDR3 nucleotides are TGTGCCAGCAGCTTGGCCGGCGGGAACTATGGCTACACCTTC. This rearrangement joins TRBV5-6 to TRBJ1-2; unclear D gene. The V gene's germline CDR1 is SGHDT and CDR2 YYEEEE. Trimming left V 0 bases short and J 2 bases short, with 8 bases between. This CDR3 contains 14 residues.

CDR3 DNA: TGTGCCAGCACCCTGGCCCGGACAGGGGTCAATGAGCAGTTCTTC. It translates to CASTLARTGVNEQFF. The chain has TRBV5-6 and TRBJ2-1, with 9 bases identical to TRBD1. V lost 6 bases to trimming and J lost 6 bases; unmatched junction nucleotides: 10. The CDR3 is 15 residues long. Per the germline V gene, CDR1 is SGHDT and CDR2 is YYEEEE.

This clone was counted once. The CDR3 sequence is CASSMSTGSYEQYF. The CDR3 coding sequence is TGTGCCAGTAGTATGTCGACAGGCTCCTACGAGCAGTACTTC. The rearrangement joins TRBV19 to TRBJ2-7, with D possibly TRBD1 on 6 matching bases. The CDR3 contains 14 residues. V dropped 3 bases and J dropped 0 bases, with 9 bases sitting between them. Per germline, CDR1 LNHDA and CDR2 SQIVND (reference sequence).

The gene calls are TRBV7-2 and TRBJ1-3; D not resolved. The CDR3 totals 14 residues. Germline lookup yields CDR1 SGHTA and CDR2 FQGNSA. Trimming cost V 2 bases and J 0 bases, with 5 bases left between them. As DNA, the CDR3 is TGTGCCAGCAGCTTATCCGTCTCTGGAAACACCATATATTTT. This encodes CASSLSVSGNTIYF. The full variable domain, completed using reference TRBV7-2 and TRBJ1-3, is GAGVSQSPSNKVTEKGKDVELRCDPISGHTALYWYRQSLGQGLEFLIYFQGNSAPDKSGLPSDRFSAERTGGSVSTLTIQRTQQEDSAVYLCASSLSVSGNTIYFGEGSWLTVV.

The V gene is TRBV4-2, the J gene TRBJ2-5; D gene ambiguous. V was pared by 1 base and J by 2 bases, with 11 bases between. From germline, CDR1 is LGHNA and CDR2 YNFKEQ. CDR3 length: 15 residues. The CDR3 is CASSQAYRIQETQYF. The CDR3, as DNA: TGTGCCAGCAGCCAAGCGTACAGAATACAAGAGACCCAGTACTTC.